These 13 T cell receptor beta chains originate from one sample sequenced in a study of CD8+ T cells in alopecia areata. It was cDNA, reverse transcribed from extracted RNA, that served as the sequencing template. Libraries were prepared by immunoSEQ multiplex PCR; TCRdb keeps only in-frame clonotypes and omits some of them. The table has more than 95,000 clones, about two fifths seen once. Sequencing was performed on CD4+ T cells sorted from blood. The origin of the receptors is a human donor with alopecia areata.

This clone showed up just a few times. This chain's CDR3 is CAWTAGLDTEAFF. The CDR3 DNA sequence: TGTGCCTGGACCGCAGGGTTGGACACTGAAGCTTTCTTT. The rearrangement links TRBV30 to TRBJ1-1, with D possibly matching TRBD1 (5 bases). The germline V gene has CDR1 GTSNPN and CDR2 SVGIG (reference sequence). V lost 4 bases and J lost 3, with 12 bases in between. The CDR3 sequence is 13 residues long. The full variable domain, completed using reference TRBV30 and TRBJ1-1, is SQTIHQWPATLVQPVGSPLSLECTVEGTSNPNLYWYRQAAGRGLQLLFYSVGIGQISSEVPQNLSASRPQDRQFILSSKKLLLSDSGFYLCAWTAGLDTEAFFGQGTRLTVV.

The V call is TRBV5-1, the J call TRBJ2-5; TRBD2 matches at 7 bases. From germline, CDR1 is SGHRS and CDR2 YFSETQ. After removal of 0 bases from V and 4 bases from J, the junction contained 6 bases not matched to a gene. This CDR3 comprises 15 residues. CDR3 bases: TGCGCCAGCAGCTTGGAGCCAGGGAGGGGAGAGACCCAGTACTTC. Amino acid sequence: CASSLEPGRGETQYF.

This chain uses TRBV29-1 with TRBJ2-7; 9 nucleotides align to TRBD2. There are 14 residues in the CDR3. Germline CDR1 reads SQVTM; CDR2 reads ANQGSEA. J was trimmed by 3 bases and V by 4 bases; bases with no gene match: 7. This chain's CDR3 is CSVASGVGGYEQYF. CDR3 bases: TGCAGCGTTGCTAGCGGGGTGGGTGGCTACGAGCAGTACTTC.

This clone has more than one count but fewer than ten. The chain has TRBV6-6 and TRBJ2-7; the match to TRBD1 covers 9 bases. V lost 5 bases to trimming and J lost 5 bases; unmatched junction nucleotides: 7. The CDR3 loop spans 14 amino acids. CDR1 is MNHNY and CDR2 is SVGAGI in the germline V gene (reference sequence). CDR3 nucleotides: TGTGCCAGCAGTCAGAACAGGGGGCCCGACGAGCAGTACTTC. This codes for CASSQNRGPDEQYF.

The chain combines TRBV9 with TRBJ1-1; D possibly corresponds to TRBD1 (6 bases). The CDR3 is made up of 15 amino acids. V was clipped by 4 bases and J by 7 bases, with 20 bases between them. The germline CDR1 and CDR2 sequences are SGDLS and YYNGEE. CDR3 nucleotides: TGTGCCAGCAGCCCCGGCGGTACAGGGTCGAATGAAGCTTTCTTT. Its translation: CASSPGGTGSNEAFF.

The chain couples TRBV7-9 to TRBJ1-2; weak D call: TRBD1 (5 bases). This CDR3 contains 13 residues. Germline-derived CDR1 and CDR2 are SEHNR and FQNEAQ (reference sequence). V was shortened by 2 bases and J by 5 bases, with 9 bases between the two germline ends. CDR3 in DNA: TGTGCCAGCAGCTTATGGGGCGCTTATGGCTACACCTTC. This encodes CASSLWGAYGYTF.

This clone was recorded a few times. The gene calls are TRBV29-1 and TRBJ1-1, with 9 bases lining up with TRBD1. The CDR3 contains 12 residues. Trimming removed 7 bases from V and 5 bases from J; junction bases left unmatched: 5. The germline V gene encodes CDR1 SQVTM and CDR2 ANQGSEA. This CDR3 reads CSGRQGETEAFF. The CDR3 nucleotides read TGCAGCGGCAGACAGGGGGAGACTGAAGCTTTCTTT.

There are a few counts of this clone. The chain carries TRBV5-1 and TRBJ2-4; no reliable D call. Trimming took off 1 base at V and 3 bases at J, with 8 bases between the two ends. CDR1 and CDR2 (germline): SGHRS, YFSETQ. The CDR3 spans 14 residues. CDR3 DNA sequence: TGCGCCAGCAGCTTGAGGATGGACAAAAACATTCAGTACTTC. Its translation: CASSLRMDKNIQYF.

As DNA, the CDR3 is TGTGCCAGCAGCTTGGGGCAGCCCACCTATGGCTACACCTTC. This sequence encodes CASSLGQPTYGYTF. The chain recombines TRBV5-6 with TRBJ1-2; no clear D. Trimming took off 0 bases at V and 4 bases at J, with 10 bases between the two ends. The length of the CDR3 is 14 residues. Germline CDR1 reads SGHDT; CDR2 reads YYEEEE.

Only a few counts were recorded for this clone. The J gene is TRBJ2-7, the V gene TRBV18, with 7 bases matching TRBD1. The germline V gene has CDR1 KGHSH and CDR2 LQKENI. The CDR3 runs 13 residues. Trimming took 8 bases from V and 3 from J; bases not matched to a gene: 7. CDR3 amino acids: CASLPDRNYEQYF. In nucleotides, the CDR3 is TGTGCCAGCCTTCCGGACAGGAACTACGAGCAGTACTTC.

A few counts support this clone. V and J are TRBV29-1 and TRBJ2-1; TRBD2 matches at 12 bases. There are 14 residues in the CDR3. Germline CDR1 is SQVTM and CDR2 is ANQGSEA. J was trimmed by 8 bases and V by 8 bases; bases with no gene match: 10. CDR3 loop: CSSLGLAGGDEQFF. As DNA, the CDR3 is TGCAGCTCCCTGGGGCTAGCGGGAGGGGATGAGCAGTTCTTC.

The chain recombines TRBV29-1 with TRBJ1-1; the D is unclear. V shed 2 bases and J shed 0 bases, with 10 bases lying between them. The CDR3 consists of 14 residues. Germline V gene sequence: CDR1 SQVTM, CDR2 ANQGSEA. The CDR3 reads CSVERRSMNTEAFF. CDR3 nucleotides: TGCAGCGTTGAAAGAAGAAGCATGAACACTGAAGCTTTCTTT.

In this sample, this clone turned up a few times. V gene TRBV7-9 combines with J gene TRBJ2-3, with a possible D match to TRBD1 (6 bases). Deletions cut 2 bases from V and 3 bases from J, with 12 bases between. The CDR3 sequence is 15 residues long. From germline, CDR1 is SEHNR and CDR2 FQNEAQ (reference sequence). The CDR3 coding sequence is TGTGCCAGCAGCTTACGGGACACGATTACAGATACGCAGTATTTT. Its protein product is CASSLRDTITDTQYF.